This TCR beta chain was documented in a study of shared clonotypes between healthy human individuals. The CDR3 is made up of 11 amino acids. The germline V and J ends were trimmed by 6 bases and 8 bases, with 10 bases remaining between them. Germline values: CDR1 DFQATT, CDR2 SNEGSKA (reference sequence). HIV-negative, healthy adults without recent acute infections or vaccinations were the donors. Sequencing was performed with immunoSEQ multiplex PCR; in TCRdb, only in-frame clones are kept and a portion is missing. The table shows a few million clones, with approximately 93% occurring only once. This TCR was recovered from a man aged 18 to 29 in good health. Some clones in this sample may be carry-over from other donors' samples. Sequencing was performed on naive CD4+ T cells from PBMCs. As to subset: CD45RA+ positively selected. V and J are TRBV20-1 and TRBJ1-4, with D hard to call. The CDR3 bases are TGCAGTGCCGCGGAGGGAGAAAAACTGTTTTTT. Translated: CSAAEGEKLFF.